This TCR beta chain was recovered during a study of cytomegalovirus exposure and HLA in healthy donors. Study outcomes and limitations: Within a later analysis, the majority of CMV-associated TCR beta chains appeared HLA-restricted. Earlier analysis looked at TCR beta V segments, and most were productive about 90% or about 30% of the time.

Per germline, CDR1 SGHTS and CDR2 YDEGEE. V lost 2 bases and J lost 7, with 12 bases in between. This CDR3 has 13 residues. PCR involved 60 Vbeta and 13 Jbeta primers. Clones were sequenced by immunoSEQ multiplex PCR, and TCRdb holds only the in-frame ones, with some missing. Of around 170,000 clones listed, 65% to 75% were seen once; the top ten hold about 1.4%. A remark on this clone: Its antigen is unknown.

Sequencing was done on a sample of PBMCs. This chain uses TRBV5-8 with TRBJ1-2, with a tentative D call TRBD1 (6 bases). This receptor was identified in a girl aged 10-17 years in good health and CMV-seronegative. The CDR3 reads CASSFQGLSGYTF. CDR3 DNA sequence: TGTGCCAGCAGCTTTCAGGGGTTGTCTGGCTACACCTTC. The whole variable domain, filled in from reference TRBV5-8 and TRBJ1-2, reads EAGVTQSPTHLIKTRGQQATLRCSPISGHTSVYWYQQALGLGLQFLLWYDEGEERNRGNFPPRFSGRQFPNYSSELNVNALELEDSALYLCASSFQGLSGYTFGSGTRLTVV.